This T cell receptor (beta chain) was identified in a study of blood T cell repertoires in COVID-19. Study-level information: The United States, Italy and Spain supplied acute and convalescent COVID-19 samples. Nucleic acid was either cDNA or gDNA, and it came from T cells, B-cell-depleted T cells, or PBMCs.

During active infection, Seattle patients enrolled and were then monitored through disease. Authors' analysis steps: By means of reference gene primer amplification, nucleated cell counts were estimated. This table comes from immunoSEQ multiplex PCR, and its TCRdb copy is limited to in-frame clones, with some not included. V, J and clone size are those of that table, while D and trimming were read from the DNA. Of almost 200,000 clones listed, roughly 77% are singletons. V was pared by 7 bases and J by 8 bases, with 9 bases of the junction left unmatched. This CDR3 is 14 amino acids long. Per germline, CDR1 WNHNN and CDR2 SYGVQD (reference sequence).

The chain has TRBV10-1 and TRBJ2-1; 9 bases line up with TRBD2. The source material was peripheral blood. This receptor was identified in a woman in her thirties or forties with COVID-19, enrolled during active disease. This CDR3 is CASTWRGGVDEQFF. The CDR3, as DNA: TGCGCCAGCACGTGGCGGGGGGGAGTCGATGAGCAGTTCTTC.